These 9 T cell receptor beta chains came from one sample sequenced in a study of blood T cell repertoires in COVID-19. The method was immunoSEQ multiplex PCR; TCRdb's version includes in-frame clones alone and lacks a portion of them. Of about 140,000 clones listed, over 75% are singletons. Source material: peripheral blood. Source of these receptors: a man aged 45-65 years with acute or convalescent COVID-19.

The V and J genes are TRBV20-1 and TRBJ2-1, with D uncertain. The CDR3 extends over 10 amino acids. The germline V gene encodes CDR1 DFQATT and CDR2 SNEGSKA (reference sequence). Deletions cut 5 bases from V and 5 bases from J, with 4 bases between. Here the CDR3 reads CSAVDNEQFF. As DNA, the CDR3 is TGCAGTGCTGTAGACAATGAGCAGTTCTTC.

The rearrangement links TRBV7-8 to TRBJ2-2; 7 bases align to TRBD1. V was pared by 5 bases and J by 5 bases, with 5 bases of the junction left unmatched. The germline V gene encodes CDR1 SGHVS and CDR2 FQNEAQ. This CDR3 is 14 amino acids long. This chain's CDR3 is CASSRQGRTGELFF. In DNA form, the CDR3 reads TGTGCCAGCAGCCGACAGGGAAGAACCGGGGAGCTGTTTTTT.

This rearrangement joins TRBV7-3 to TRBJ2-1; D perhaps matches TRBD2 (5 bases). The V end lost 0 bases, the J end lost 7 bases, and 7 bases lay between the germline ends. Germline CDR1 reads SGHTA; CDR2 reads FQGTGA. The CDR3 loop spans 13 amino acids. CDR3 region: CASSLTGGNEQFF. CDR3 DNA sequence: TGTGCCAGCAGCTTAACTGGAGGAAATGAGCAGTTCTTC.

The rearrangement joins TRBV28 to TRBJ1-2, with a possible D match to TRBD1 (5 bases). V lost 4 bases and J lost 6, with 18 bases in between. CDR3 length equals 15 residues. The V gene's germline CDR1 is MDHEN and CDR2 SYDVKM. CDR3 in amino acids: CASSSIGDSFDGYTF. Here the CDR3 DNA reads TGTGCCAGCAGTTCGATAGGGGATAGTTTTGATGGCTACACCTTC.

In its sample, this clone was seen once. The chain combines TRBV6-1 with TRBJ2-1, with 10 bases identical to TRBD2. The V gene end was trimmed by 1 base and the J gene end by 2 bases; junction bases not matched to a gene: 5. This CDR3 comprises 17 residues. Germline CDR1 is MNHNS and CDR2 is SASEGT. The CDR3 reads CASSEVSLAGAYNEQFF. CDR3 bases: TGTGCCAGCAGTGAAGTTTCGCTAGCGGGGGCCTACAATGAGCAGTTCTTC.

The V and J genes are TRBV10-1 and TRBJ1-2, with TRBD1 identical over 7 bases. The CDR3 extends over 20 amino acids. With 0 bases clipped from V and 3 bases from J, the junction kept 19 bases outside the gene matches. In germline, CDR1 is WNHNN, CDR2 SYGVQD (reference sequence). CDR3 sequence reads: CASSESFAGGDRLSHYGYTF. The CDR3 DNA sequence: TGCGCCAGCAGTGAGTCGTTCGCCGGTGGGGACAGATTATCCCACTATGGCTACACCTTC.

The DNA for the CDR3 is TGTGCCAGCGCCCGCAGAGGGGGCCGCGGGGATTCACCCCTCCACTTT. Residues: CASARRGGRGDSPLHF. The V call is TRBV6-6, the J call TRBJ1-6, with 7 nucleotides matching TRBD1. From germline, CDR1 is MNHNY and CDR2 SVGAGI (reference sequence). The CDR3 is 16 residues long. J lost 8 bases, V lost 8 bases, and 15 bases had no gene match.

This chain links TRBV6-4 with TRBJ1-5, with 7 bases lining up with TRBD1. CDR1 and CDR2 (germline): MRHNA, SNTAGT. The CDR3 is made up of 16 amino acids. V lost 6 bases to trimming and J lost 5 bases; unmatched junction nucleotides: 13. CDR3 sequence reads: CASSAGRDRPYQPQHF. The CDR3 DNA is TGTGCCAGCAGCGCCGGGAGGGACAGACCCTATCAGCCCCAGCATTTT.

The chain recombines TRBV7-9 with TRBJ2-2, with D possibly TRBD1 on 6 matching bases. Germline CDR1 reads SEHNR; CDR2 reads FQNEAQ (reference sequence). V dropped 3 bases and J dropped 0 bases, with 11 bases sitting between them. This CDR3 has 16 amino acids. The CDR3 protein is CASSFTGISNTGELFF. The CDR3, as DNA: TGTGCCAGCAGCTTTACAGGGATTTCGAACACCGGGGAGCTGTTTTTT. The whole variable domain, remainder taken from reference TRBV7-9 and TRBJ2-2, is DTGVSQNPRHKITKRGQNVTFRCDPISEHNRLYWYRQTLGQGPEFLTYFQNEAQLEKSRLLSDRFSAERPKGSFSTLEIQRTEQGDSAMYLCASSFTGISNTGELFFGEGSRLTVL.